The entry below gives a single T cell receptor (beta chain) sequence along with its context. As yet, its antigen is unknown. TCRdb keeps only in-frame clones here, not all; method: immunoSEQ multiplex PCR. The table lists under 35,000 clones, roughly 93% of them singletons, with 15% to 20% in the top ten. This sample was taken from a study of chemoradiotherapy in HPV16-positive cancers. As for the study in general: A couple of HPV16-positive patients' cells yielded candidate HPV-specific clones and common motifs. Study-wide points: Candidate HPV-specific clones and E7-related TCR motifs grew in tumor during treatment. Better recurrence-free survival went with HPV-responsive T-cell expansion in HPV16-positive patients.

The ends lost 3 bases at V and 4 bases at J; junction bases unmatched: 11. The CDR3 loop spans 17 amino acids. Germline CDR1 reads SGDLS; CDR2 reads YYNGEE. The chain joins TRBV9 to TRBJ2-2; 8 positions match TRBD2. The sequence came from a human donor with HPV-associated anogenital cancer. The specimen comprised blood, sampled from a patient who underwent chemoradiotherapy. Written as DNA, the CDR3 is TGTGCCAGCAGCGCCCTAGGAAGCGGGAGTGGCACCGGGGAGCTGTTTTTT. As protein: CASSALGSGSGTGELFF.